This T cell receptor (beta chain) was identified in a study of identical twins (dated by TCRdb to the mid-2010s). Looking at the study overall: The study deep-sequenced TCR alpha and beta repertoires from monozygotic twins, unrelated adults of various ages and cord blood to test whether fetal clonotypes persist. To rule out contamination, the twin experiments were replicated at different times with different library preparation protocols. The study at large found these results: Conclusions relied on cross-sectional statistical analysis, since the same donors could not be followed over many years. Out-of-frame TCR alpha sequences shared between twins showed an excess of low generation-probability sequences compared with coincidental sharing between unrelated individuals. Abundant cord blood beta clonotypes carried fewer insertions; young adult naive repertoires showed a weaker similar trend, while memory repertoires showed none. Out-of-frame TCR alpha sharing in monozygotic twins was systematically underestimated by recombination models, whereas sharing between unrelated individuals was in agreement with the recombination models. In beta out-of-frame sequences, excess twin sharing was weaker, because having fewer shared sequences lowered the signal-to-noise ratio. Invariant T cells such as MAIT and iNKT could partly confound zero-insertion analyses, although diverse VJ usage argued against such confounding for most clonotypes.

The library relied on 5' RACE. Sequencing was performed on an Illumina HiSeq 2000. A universal primer binding site was added through template switching, and the final cDNA carried a unique molecular identifier so that TCR cDNA molecules could be counted accurately. Specific primers in the conserved constant-segment region were used to synthesize first-strand cDNA for TCR alpha and beta chains. To control for contamination, each cDNA library was double barcoded with a SMART-Mk sample barcode plus Illumina barcodes. TruSeq adapter sequences and Illumina sample barcodes were added in two successive PCR steps. The TCR alpha and beta cDNA libraries were sequenced on the Illumina HiSeq platform using custom primers. For the original study's pipeline: MiGEC was used to process raw reads and extract unique molecular identifiers, and MiXCR was used to find CDR3 positions. For each individual, recombination models were inferred using an EM algorithm with the repgenHMM and IGoR tools. Shared clonotypes were analyzed with the tcR package in R, and sharing was normalized by the product of cloneset sizes. To study raw recombination without the effects of thymic and clonal selection, out-of-frame nonproductive sequences were analyzed. In-frame beta chains were kept once TCRdb had trimmed the public reads at Q25 with fastp and called clones with MiXCR. Rows with a matching CDR3 protein are joined into one entry that keeps the most common DNA and genes. TCRdb, not the original authors, processed these V and J calls. This sample has some 1,700,000 distinct CDR3 sequences in its table, and 25% to 35% of those were observed once. Around 0.3% of the sample lies in the top ten.

Every donor in the study was a healthy Caucasian. The CDR3 holds 15 amino acids from the cysteine to the phenylalanine. Just the 45-base CDR3 DNA is kept, in frame starting at base 1. According to the germline V gene, CDR1 reads MGHDK and CDR2 reads SYGVNS. Relative to germline, V is missing 1 base and J is missing 5 bases, with 5 bases of the junction outside any gene match. As to this clonotype: The antigen this receptor binds is unknown. Per-base quality was not reported, and no clone a single base away is much larger than it.

The sequence came from a newborn girl in good health. The chain is made from TRBV25-1 and TRBJ2-1; 7 of the junction bases match TRBD2. The sequenced sample consisted of cord blood. The base sequence is TGTGCCAGCAGTGAATTCGGACTAGGGAACAATGAGCAGTTCTTC. Translated, this is CASSEFGLGNNEQFF.